This record concerns one T cell receptor beta chain sequence. The antigen is unknown. The sample is drawn from a study of beta chain features in type 1 diabetes. Study outcomes and limitations: TCRB CDR3s were moderately but significantly shorter in Type 1 diabetes patients in all four CD4+ subsets. The VDJ junctions of type 1 diabetes patients carried fewer insertions and more deletions. A possible short-template PCR bias applies equally to patients and controls.

Of the isolated RNA, all was reverse transcribed, and so the sequenced material was expressed TCRB transcripts. The protocol was immunoSEQ multiplex PCR, while the TCRdb copy is restricted to in-frame clones and leaves out a portion. Seen here are over 600,000 clones, around 12% observed once, and the top ten hold roughly 0.11%. The CDR3 contains 12 residues. With V trimmed by 2 bases and J by 12 bases, 7 bases remained unmatched. Germline loops: CDR1 SGHNT, CDR2 YYREEE (reference sequence). This clonotype was obtained from a man aged 25 to 40 with type 1 diabetes. The chain couples TRBV5-4 to TRBJ1-1; TRBD1 agrees at 7 bases. Input material: naive CD4+ T cells from blood. The DNA of the CDR3 is TGTGCCAGCAGCTTTGACAGGGTAAGGCCTTTCTTT. It translates to CASSFDRVRPFF. The complete variable domain, with remaining parts taken from reference TRBV5-4 and TRBJ1-1, reads ETGVTQSPTHLIKTRGQQVTLRCSSQSGHNTVSWYQQALGQGPQFIFQYYREEENGRGNFPPRFSGLQFPNYSSELNVNALELDDSALYLCASSFDRVRPFFGQGTRLTVV.